This T cell receptor (beta chain) was captured by sequencing in a study of identical twins. General study results and limits: Beta clonotypes that were abundant in cord blood contained fewer insertions, a pattern absent from memory repertoires. Alpha sequences that were out-of-frame and twin-shared showed an excess of low generation probability.

TCRdb re-analysed the 5' RACE reads in MiXCR, keeping a single row per CDR3 protein. The sample records about 550,000 distinct CDR3 sequences, around 24% being singletons. Everyone who donated was a healthy Caucasian. Turning to this clonotype: Its antigen is currently unknown.

Another study also made use of these data, one on yellow fever vaccine responses in identical twins. This second study notes: Reportedly, the response of twins' T cells to the vaccine seemed partly convergent, partly personalized.

The specimen sequenced was CD4+ T cells sorted from blood. The receptor was isolated from a young woman in good health.

In nucleotides, the CDR3 is TGCAGCGTTTTGGGTGGGAGCGTCCCAAAAGAGACCCAGTACTTC. Residues: CSVLGGSVPKETQYF. The J gene is TRBJ2-5, the V gene TRBV29-1; weak D call: TRBD2 (5 bases). The CDR3 length is 15 residues. Germline loops: CDR1 SQVTM, CDR2 ANQGSEA. V shed 5 bases and J shed 3 bases, with 19 bases lying between them.